A single sample is the source of the 29 T cell receptor beta chains below, sequenced in a study of T cell repertoires in cytomegalovirus infection (dated by TCRdb to the late 2010s). This specimen's treatment or condition label, per the study, means: in vitro stimulation with specific CMV peptide epitopes to enrich CMV-specific T cells. Antigens of these TCRs are unknown. The run used an Illumina HiSeq 1500. Using fastp at Q25 and MiXCR, TCRdb reprocessed the public reads and kept productive beta chains. Duplicate CDR3 protein sequences are folded into a single record with the most common DNA and genes. Across this sample there are approximately 730,000 distinct CDR3 sequences, with just under 30% seen only once. The ten largest account for approximately 14% of the sample. The material was cultured CD8+ T cells from PBMCs, obtained from culture after CMV antigen stimulation. These receptors were obtained from a human donor in good health (CMV status not recorded). Some clones in this sample may be carry-over from other donors' samples.

This sequence joins TRBV12-3 or TRBV12-4 and TRBJ1-1; TRBD1 matches 7 bases. With V trimmed by 5 bases and J by 1 base, 7 bases remained unmatched. The length of the CDR3 is 15 residues. CDR3 in amino acids: CASSTRDSENTEAFF. As DNA, the CDR3 is TGTGCCAGCAGTACCCGGGACAGTGAGAACACTGAAGCTTTCTTT.

The CDR3 is CATSRDLGVETQANYGYTF. CDR3 coding DNA: TGTGCCACCAGCAGAGACTTGGGTGTTGAGACCCAAGCTAACTATGGCTACACCTTC. The rearrangement uses TRBV15 and TRBJ1-2; no clear D gene. The CDR3 is 19 residues long. Germline CDR1 is LNHNV and CDR2 is YYDKDF (reference sequence). Trimming took 0 bases from V and 0 from J, leaving 20 bases between them. Full variable domain (outside the CDR3, taken from reference TRBV15 and TRBJ1-2): DAMVIQNPRYQVTQFGKPVTLSCSQTLNHNVMYWYQQKSSQAPKLLFHYYDKDFNNEADTPDNFQSRRPNTSFCFLDIRSPGLGDTAMYLCATSRDLGVETQANYGYTFGSGTRLTVV.

This clonotype appeared a few times. The chain employs TRBV6-5 and TRBJ2-2; the match to TRBD1 covers 11 bases. The trim removed 0 bases at V and 4 bases at J, leaving 13 bases unmatched. Germline CDR1 reads MNHEY; CDR2 reads SVGAGI. CDR3 length equals 20 residues. The CDR3 loop is CASSYSVGTGGLVTTGELFF. The CDR3 DNA sequence: TGTGCCAGCAGTTACTCGGTCGGGACAGGGGGGCTAGTGACCACCGGGGAGCTGTTTTTT.

This clonotype occurred a few times. V usage is TRBV10-2 and J usage is TRBJ1-3, with 7 positions matching TRBD1. Trimming removed 5 bases from V and 3 bases from J; junction bases left unmatched: 1. This CDR3 comprises 13 residues. CDR1 is WSHSY, CDR2 SAAADI, per germline. The CDR3 DNA follows: TGCGCCAGCAGTACAGGGGTTGGAAACACCATATATTTT. Translation: CASSTGVGNTIYF.

The CDR3 region is CASSPGQGSIYEQHV. CDR3 nucleotides: TGTGCCAGCAGCCCCGGACAGGGTAGCATCTACGAGCAGCACGTC. The gene calls are TRBV6-6 and TRBJ2-7, with 8 bases that match TRBD1. The CDR3 covers 15 residues. Germline CDR1 MNHNY, CDR2 SVGAGI (reference sequence).

The chain couples TRBV14 to TRBJ2-2; 7 bases agree with TRBD2. Looked up from germline, CDR1 is SGHDN and CDR2 is FVKESK. This CDR3 contains 15 residues. Losses at the gene ends were 4 bases for V and 3 bases for J; bases not matched to a gene: 5. CDR3 loop: CASSLMAGDTGELFF. For the CDR3, the DNA is TGTGCCAGCAGCCTCATGGCGGGGGACACCGGGGAGCTGTTTTTT.

This clonotype turned up a few times. This could be a read error, since a much larger clone is one nucleotide away. CDR3 loop: CASREGDTEAFF. In DNA, the CDR3 is TGTGCCAGCAGGGAGGGGGACACTGAAGCTTTCTTT. This chain uses TRBV6-6 with TRBJ1-1, with D perhaps matching TRBD1 (6 bases). V lost 6 bases and J lost 3, with 8 bases in between. The germline CDR1 and CDR2 sequences are MNHNY and SVGAGI (reference sequence). The CDR3 extends over 12 amino acids.

This clonotype was detected a few times. The chain recombines TRBV29-1 with TRBJ2-7; D is ambiguous. V was pared by 0 bases and J by 4 bases, with 7 bases between. The CDR3 extends over 12 amino acids. Germline V gives CDR1 SQVTM, CDR2 ANQGSEA. CDR3 region: CSVEDLRYEQYF. The CDR3 nucleotides read TGCAGCGTTGAAGATCTTCGGTACGAGCAGTACTTC.

The V and J genes are TRBV15 and TRBJ2-5; D unclear. Deletions cut 5 bases from V and 0 bases from J, with 19 bases between. Germline CDR1 is LNHNV and CDR2 is YYDKDF (reference sequence). This CDR3 region has 17 residues. The DNA for the CDR3 is TGTGCCACCAGCGGCAGAGCTACCACGACGTACCAAGAGACCCAGTACTTC. Translation gives CATSGRATTTYQETQYF. Full variable domain (rest looked up from reference TRBV15 and TRBJ2-5): DAMVIQNPRYQVTQFGKPVTLSCSQTLNHNVMYWYQQKSSQAPKLLFHYYDKDFNNEADTPDNFQSRRPNTSFCFLDIRSPGLGDTAMYLCATSGRATTTYQETQYFGPGTRLLVL.

This clonotype was recorded at least ten times. V is TRBV6-5 and J is TRBJ2-5; D remains unclear. CDR1 and CDR2 (germline): MNHEY, SVGAGI. CDR3 size: 13 residues. Trimming shortened V by 2 bases and J by 6 bases, and 10 bases separated the two germline ends. CDR3 sequence: CASSYDPVKTQYF. In nucleotides, the CDR3 is TGTGCCAGCAGTTACGATCCGGTAAAGACCCAGTACTTC.

This clonotype was seen only a few times. The chain links TRBV7-2 to TRBJ2-2; the D gene is possibly TRBD1 (5 bases). The V and J ends lost 7 bases and 7 bases respectively, with 13 bases between them. In germline, CDR1 is SGHTA, CDR2 FQGNSA. The CDR3 is 13 residues long. This CDR3 reads CASTFWGGGELFF. CDR3 sequence (DNA): TGTGCCAGCACTTTTTGGGGCGGCGGGGAGCTGTTTTTT.

J is TRBJ1-1 and V is TRBV7-1; D is unclear. TRBV7-1 is noted as an ORF with a role that remains uncertain. The length of the CDR3 is 13 residues. The V and J ends lost 6 bases and 1 base respectively, with 9 bases between them. The CDR3 loop reads CASRYRGNTEAFF. The CDR3 nucleotides are TGTGCCAGCAGATACCGGGGGAACACTGAAGCTTTCTTT.

This rearrangement joins TRBV20-1 to TRBJ2-1; D possibly corresponds to TRBD1 (6 bases). Germline values: CDR1 DFQATT, CDR2 SNEGSKA (reference sequence). The CDR3 consists of 15 residues. The V and J ends lost 1 base and 6 bases respectively, with 16 bases between them. This CDR3 reads CSARALRDISNEQFF. The CDR3 DNA reads TGCAGTGCTAGAGCCCTCCGGGACATTAGCAATGAGCAGTTCTTC.

This clonotype was seen a single time. The CDR3 DNA sequence: TGTGCCAGCAGCCCAGGTGATTTCCGAGGGGTCACTGAAGCTTTCTTT. Its translation: CASSPGDFRGVTEAFF. The chain couples TRBV6-2 or TRBV6-3 to TRBJ1-1; TRBD1 is a possible D gene (5 bases). The CDR3 is made up of 16 amino acids. Trimming removed 6 bases at V and 4 bases at J, with 21 bases between. Germline lookup yields CDR1 MNHEY and CDR2 SVGEGT.

This clonotype was seen repeatedly, ten times or more. The DNA for the CDR3 is TGTGCCAGCAGTCCTGGGGTGGACTATGGCTACACCTTC. It translates to CASSPGVDYGYTF. The genes are TRBV27 and TRBJ1-2, with D uncertain. Germline values: CDR1 MNHEY, CDR2 SMNVEV (reference sequence). The CDR3 consists of 13 residues. Trimming left V 5 bases short and J 3 bases short, with 10 bases between.

The rearrangement joins TRBV7-9 to TRBJ1-1; D gene unclear. Trimming took 5 bases from V and 4 from J, leaving 11 bases between them. This CDR3 comprises 13 residues. In germline, CDR1 is SEHNR, CDR2 FQNEAQ (reference sequence). The CDR3 DNA sequence: TGTGCCAGCAGCCCCCCGGAAAGCACTGAAGCTTTCTTT. It specifies CASSPPESTEAFF.

This clonotype has a single count. V usage is TRBV11-2 and J usage is TRBJ1-1; no definite D call. The CDR3 consists of 16 residues. Germline CDR1 is SGHAT and CDR2 is FQNNGV. V was trimmed by 2 bases and J by 1 base, leaving 14 bases between them. The CDR3 spells CASSLSPRRGNTEAFF. CDR3 in DNA: TGTGCCAGCAGCTTAAGTCCTAGGCGGGGGAACACTGAAGCTTTCTTT.

The V gene is TRBV4-1, the J gene TRBJ1-1; D remains unclear. The CDR3 contains 14 residues. CDR1 and CDR2 (germline): MGHRA, YSYEKL. V dropped 6 bases and J dropped 5 bases, with 16 bases sitting between them. The DNA of the CDR3 is TGCGCCAGCAGACCTCCAGGAGTGGGGACTGAAGCTTTCTTT. Translating it yields CASRPPGVGTEAFF.

This clonotype was detected a few times. This rearrangement joins TRBV6-2 or TRBV6-3 to TRBJ2-2; a possible D gene is TRBD2 (5 bases). CDR1 is MNHEY and CDR2 is SVGEGT in the germline V gene. The germline V and J ends were trimmed by 4 bases and 0 bases, with 12 bases remaining between them. The CDR3 is 16 amino acids. DNA of the CDR3: TGTGCCAGCAGTTCCGAGCGGACCTCGAACACCGGGGAGCTGTTTTTT. This codes for CASSSERTSNTGELFF.

This clonotype came up a few times. The chain has TRBV25-1 and TRBJ2-3, with D hard to call. The CDR3 is 14 amino acids. CDR1 and CDR2 (germline): MGHDK, SYGVNS. V lost 1 base and J 2 bases, leaving 7 bases between the germline ends. Here the CDR3 reads CASSEFHFTDTQYF. The CDR3 nucleotides read TGTGCCAGCAGTGAATTCCACTTCACAGATACGCAGTATTTT.

The table lists this clonotype with a few counts. The chain employs TRBV27 and TRBJ1-4, with TRBD1 identical over 10 bases. The CDR3 runs to 15 residues. Germline-derived CDR1 and CDR2 are MNHEY and SMNVEV (reference sequence). Trimming cost V 5 bases and J 8 bases; bases outside gene matches: 8. The CDR3 loop reads CASSPLDRGREKLFF. CDR3 sequence (DNA): TGTGCCAGCAGTCCCCTAGACAGGGGGCGAGAAAAACTGTTTTTT.

The gene calls are TRBV5-4 and TRBJ2-5; a possible D gene is TRBD1 (6 bases). CDR1 SGHNT and CDR2 YYREEE come from the germline V gene (reference sequence). V was shortened by 3 bases and J by 5 bases, with 14 bases between the two germline ends. This CDR3 region has 14 residues. CDR3 amino acids: CASSYPTGGETQYF. In nucleotides, the CDR3 is TGTGCCAGCAGCTACCCGACAGGCGGTGAGACCCAGTACTTC.

The chain has TRBV6-1 and TRBJ1-5; the match to TRBD1 covers 8 bases. Trimming cost V 5 bases and J 2 bases; bases outside gene matches: 8. Germline lookup yields CDR1 MNHNS and CDR2 SASEGT. The CDR3 has 16 residues. The CDR3 DNA sequence: TGTGCCAGCAGTCCAGGGGGCCCCGAGGGCAATCAGCCCCAGCATTTT. Amino acids: CASSPGGPEGNQPQHF.

The chain employs TRBV6-9 and TRBJ2-3; 7 positions agree with TRBD2. J gave up 2 bases and V 3 bases, and 11 bases lay outside the gene matches. CDR1 is MNHGY, CDR2 SVAAGI, per germline. The CDR3 extends over 17 amino acids. CDR3 sequence: CASSYTNRDYYTDTQYF. The CDR3 DNA sequence: TGTGCCAGCAGTTACACGAATCGGGACTACTACACAGATACGCAGTATTTT.

In this sample, this clonotype turned up many times. The rearrangement uses TRBV7-6 and TRBJ1-1; 8 bases agree with TRBD1. V gave up 4 bases and J gave up 1 base; unmatched junction bases: 5. CDR3 length: 15 amino acids. Germline lookup yields CDR1 SGHVS and CDR2 FNYEAQ. The chain's CDR3 is CASSSRQGKNTEAFF. The CDR3 DNA reads TGTGCCAGCAGCTCCCGACAGGGGAAGAACACTGAAGCTTTCTTT.

This chain uses TRBV6-6 with TRBJ2-7; perhaps TRBD1 as D (5 bases). The CDR3 is 12 residues long. The V and J ends lost 0 bases and 12 bases respectively, with 12 bases between them. CDR1 and CDR2 from the germline V gene are MNHNY and SVGAGI (reference sequence). The CDR3 is CASSYSGVGAYF. The DNA for the CDR3 is TGTGCCAGCAGTTACTCTGGGGTTGGGGCGTACTTC.

This chain uses TRBV27 with TRBJ2-2; D may match TRBD1 or TRBD2 (5 bases each). Germline lookup yields CDR1 MNHEY and CDR2 SMNVEV (reference sequence). This CDR3 comprises 16 residues. Trimming removed 3 bases at V and 4 bases at J, with 15 bases between. CDR3 sequence: CASSFSGGLVTGELFF. In nucleotides, the CDR3 is TGTGCCAGCAGTTTCAGTGGGGGTTTGGTCACCGGGGAGCTGTTTTTT.

This clonotype has only a few counts. The chain couples TRBV10-3 to TRBJ2-3; 11 bases are a match to TRBD2. Per the germline V gene, CDR1 is ENHRY and CDR2 is SYGVKD. The CDR3 has 18 amino acids. V was pared by 6 bases and J by 1 base, with 12 bases of the junction left unmatched. CDR3 amino acids: CAIRVLAGEDFGTDTQYF. CDR3 nucleotides: TGTGCCATCAGAGTACTAGCGGGGGAAGATTTTGGCACAGATACGCAGTATTTT.

Details on this clonotype: At one of its ends the junction is not consistent with the germline gene, which may arise from a read error. The chain couples TRBV7-6 to TRBJ2-1, with 7 nucleotides matching TRBD1. The CDR3 contains 13 residues. Germline V lookup: CDR1 SGHVS, CDR2 FNYEAQ. The CDR3 region is CVSSSQGENEQFF. DNA of the CDR3: TGTGTCAGCAGTTCGCAGGGGGAGAATGAGCAGTTCTTC.